This T cell receptor (beta chain) was observed in a study of identical twins. TCRdb independently ran MiXCR on the 5' RACE reads; one entry per CDR3 protein. The sample consists of 1.5 million to 2 million distinct CDR3 sequences, roughly a third of them appearing once. The CDR3 extends over 15 amino acids. V lost 3 bases to trimming and J lost 4 bases, with 15 bases between them. In germline, CDR1 is SGHTA, CDR2 FQGNSA. V is TRBV7-2 and J is TRBJ2-5, with D possibly being TRBD2 (6 bases). This sequence was found in a newborn girl in good health. Sample: cord blood. Here the CDR3 DNA reads TGTGCCAGCAGCTTCGCCTCCTGGAGGGCAGAGACCCAGTACTTC. Translated, it gives CASSFASWRAETQYF.